The entry below gives a single T cell receptor (beta chain) sequence along with its context. The sample is drawn from a study of cytomegalovirus exposure and HLA in healthy donors. Use of 60 Vbeta and 13 Jbeta primers characterized the PCR. TCRdb's table, derived via immunoSEQ multiplex PCR, lists solely in-frame clones and lacks some. The sample table sets out 200,000 to 250,000 clones. The TCR sequence derives from a young woman in good health and CMV-seropositive. The sample was PBMCs.

CDR3 residues: CASSERRGREQYF. CDR3 bases: TGTGCCAGCAGTGAACGGCGCGGAAGGGAGCAGTACTTC. The chain employs TRBV6-1 and TRBJ2-7; D call uncertain. CDR3 length equals 13 residues. V was clipped by 2 bases and J by 7 bases, with 12 bases between them. Germline V gives CDR1 MNHNS, CDR2 SASEGT.